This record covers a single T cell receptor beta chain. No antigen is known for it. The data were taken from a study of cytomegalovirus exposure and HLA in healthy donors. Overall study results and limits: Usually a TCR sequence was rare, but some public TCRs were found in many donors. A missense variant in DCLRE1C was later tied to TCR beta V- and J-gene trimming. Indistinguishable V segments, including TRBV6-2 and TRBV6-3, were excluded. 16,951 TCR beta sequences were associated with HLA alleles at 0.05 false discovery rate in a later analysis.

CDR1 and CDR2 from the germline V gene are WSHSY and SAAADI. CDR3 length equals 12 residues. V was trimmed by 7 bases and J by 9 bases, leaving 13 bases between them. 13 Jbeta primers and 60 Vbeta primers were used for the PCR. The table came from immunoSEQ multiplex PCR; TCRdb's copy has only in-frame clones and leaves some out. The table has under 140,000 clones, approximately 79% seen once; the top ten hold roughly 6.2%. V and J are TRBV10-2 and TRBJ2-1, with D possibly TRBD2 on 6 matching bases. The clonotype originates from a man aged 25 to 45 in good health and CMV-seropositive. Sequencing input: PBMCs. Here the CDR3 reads CASNPSGVEQFF. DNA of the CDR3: TGCGCCAGCAACCCTTCGGGGGTTGAGCAGTTCTTC.